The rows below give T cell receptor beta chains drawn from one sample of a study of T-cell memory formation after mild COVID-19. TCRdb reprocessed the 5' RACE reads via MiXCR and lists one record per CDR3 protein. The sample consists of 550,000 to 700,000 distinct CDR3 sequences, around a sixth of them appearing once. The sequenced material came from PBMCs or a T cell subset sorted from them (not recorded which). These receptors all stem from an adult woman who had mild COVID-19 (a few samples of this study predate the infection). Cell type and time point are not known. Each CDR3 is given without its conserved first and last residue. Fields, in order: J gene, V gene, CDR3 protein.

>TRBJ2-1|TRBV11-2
ASSAGTSGATYNEQF
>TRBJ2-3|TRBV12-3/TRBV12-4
ASSLTSGFTDTQY
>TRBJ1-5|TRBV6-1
ASAYGGGQPQH
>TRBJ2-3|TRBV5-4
ASSSPLTRTDTQY
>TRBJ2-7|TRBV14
ASSPIYEQY
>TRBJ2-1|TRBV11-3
ASSSSLGNEQF
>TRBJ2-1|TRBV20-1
SARNFRLAGGNEQF
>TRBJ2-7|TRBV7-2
ASSLVGLAASYEQY
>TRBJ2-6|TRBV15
ATSRGGSGANVLT
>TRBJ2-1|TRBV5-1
ASSGGVNTYNEQF
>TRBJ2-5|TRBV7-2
ASTGSSGGVGTQY
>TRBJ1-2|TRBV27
ASSLSAGVYGYT
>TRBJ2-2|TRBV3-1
ASSQPGLNTGELF
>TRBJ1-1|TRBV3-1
ASSHTGTVNTEAF
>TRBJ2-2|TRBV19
ASSPEQGHTGELF
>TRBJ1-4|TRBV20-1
SARAGKTNEKLF
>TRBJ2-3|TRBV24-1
ATSDLPGLAGRSTDTQY
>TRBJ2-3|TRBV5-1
ASSLSGSTDTQY
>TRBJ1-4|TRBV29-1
SVAGPMGEKLF
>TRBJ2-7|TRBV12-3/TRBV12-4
ASSYFPDRAHEQY
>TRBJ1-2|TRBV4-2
ASSHAGTGST
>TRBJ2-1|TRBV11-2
ASQSFPGGIEDEQF
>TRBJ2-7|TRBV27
ASPFCWANPPTYEQY
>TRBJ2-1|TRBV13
ASSSRGGESSNEQF
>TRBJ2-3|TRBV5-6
ASSFEGLGTDTQY
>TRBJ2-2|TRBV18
ASSSRLAVTTGELF
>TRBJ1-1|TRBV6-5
ASSSPQEAF
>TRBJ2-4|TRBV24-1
ATSDPGQGPAKNIQY
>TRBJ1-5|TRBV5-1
ASSSDSMNQPQH
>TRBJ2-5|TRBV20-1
SARDRTPLETQY
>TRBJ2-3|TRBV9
ASSVVGTSGGTDTQY
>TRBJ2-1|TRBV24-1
ATSEPGTRGRSYNEQF
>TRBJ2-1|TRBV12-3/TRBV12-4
ASSLPVGLAGLNEQF